What follows is one T cell receptor beta chain and its context. Its antigen is still unknown. This sample stems from a study of T cell responses to AZD1222 COVID-19 vaccine. Study as a whole: Analysis merged second doses at about 4 or about 12 weeks.

TCRdb's table, derived via immunoSEQ multiplex PCR, lists solely in-frame clones and lacks some. The table lists approximately 150,000 clones, 70% to 90% of them singletons, with around 4.9% in the top ten. Study-wide findings and caveats: Vaccine-related CD4 TCRs covered spike, predominating at 160-218 and 743-854. Donors were mostly white British, more females; clonal diversity possibly underestimated.

Losses at the gene ends were 4 bases for V and 9 bases for J; bases not matched to a gene: 9. Germline CDR1 is MNHNS and CDR2 is SASEGT. CDR3 length equals 15 residues. The origin of this receptor is an adult in good health. The sequenced sample was peripheral blood, obtained on day 0 of AZD1222 vaccination. V is TRBV6-1 and J is TRBJ2-1; 10 nucleotides align to TRBD2. The CDR3, as DNA: TGTGCCAGCAGTGCCCTAGCGGGAGTATCATCTGAGCAGTTCTTC. Its translation: CASSALAGVSSEQFF.